The 6 T cell receptor beta chains given below trace back to one sample, sequenced in a study of CD8 T cells in Susac syndrome. cDNA came from about 0.5 to 1 ug RNA primed by random hexamers. TCRdb independently ran MiXCR on the immunoSEQ multiplex PCR reads; one entry per CDR3 protein. The sample has 200,000 or so distinct CDR3 sequences, about 96% seen once; the top ten hold about 0.09%. The source material was CD4+ T cells from PBMCs. Receptors originate from a human donor with multiple sclerosis.

The chain carries TRBV19 and TRBJ1-4; 7 bases match TRBD1. CDR1 and CDR2 from the germline V gene are LNHDA and SQIVND (reference sequence). With 8 bases clipped from V and 8 bases from J, the junction kept 11 bases outside the gene matches. This CDR3 is built from 14 residues. The CDR3 here is CASSRWQGGEKLFF. DNA for the CDR3: TGTGCCAGTTCCCGCTGGCAGGGGGGAGAAAAACTGTTTTTT.

This chain joins TRBV15 and TRBJ2-3; D is undetermined. V lost 6 bases and J lost 0, with 4 bases in between. CDR1 is LNHNV, CDR2 YYDKDF, per germline (reference sequence). This CDR3 has 12 amino acids. The CDR3: CATSPSTDTQYF. In DNA, the CDR3 is TGTGCCACCAGTCCCAGCACAGATACGCAGTATTTT.

This clonotype has only one observation. CDR3 bases: TGTGCCAGCAGCTTATCCCACGGATCCTATAGCAATCAGCCCCAGCATTTT. Encoded protein: CASSLSHGSYSNQPQHF. The rearrangement joins TRBV7-9 to TRBJ1-5, with D uncertain. The V gene lost 2 bases and the J gene lost 0 bases, with 14 bases spanning the gap. CDR1 and CDR2 from the germline V gene are SEHNR and FQNEAQ (reference sequence). This CDR3 is 17 amino acids long.

V and J are TRBV7-8 and TRBJ2-2; D is unresolved. This CDR3 comprises 16 residues. Germline V lookup: CDR1 SGHVS, CDR2 FQNEAQ. V lost 6 bases to trimming and J lost 0 bases, with 14 bases between them. The CDR3 coding sequence is TGTGCCAGCAGTGGGTCTATCGAACCGAACACCGGGGAGCTGTTTTTT. Translation: CASSGSIEPNTGELFF.

The chain has TRBV10-3 and TRBJ2-4; D is uncertain. Germline CDR1 ENHRY, CDR2 SYGVKD. V was trimmed by 3 bases and J by 6 bases, leaving 3 bases between them. This CDR3 spans 11 amino acids. CDR3 loop: CAISDGNIQYF. CDR3 nucleotide sequence: TGTGCCATCAGTGATGGAAACATTCAGTACTTC.

The gene calls are TRBV5-1 and TRBJ2-7; 9 positions agree with TRBD1. The CDR3 covers 16 residues. CDR1 is SGHRS, CDR2 YFSETQ, per germline. J lost 4 bases, V lost 0 bases, and 8 bases had no gene match. CDR3 residues: CASSLAKGTGSYEQYF. DNA for the CDR3: TGCGCCAGCAGCTTGGCCAAGGGGACAGGGTCGTACGAGCAGTACTTC. Looking up the rest from reference TRBV5-1 and TRBJ2-7 gives the full variable domain: KAGVTQTPRYLIKTRGQQVTLSCSPISGHRSVSWYQQTPGQGLQFLFEYFSETQRNKGNFPGRFSGRQFSNSRSEMNVSTLELGDSALYLCASSLAKGTGSYEQYFGPGTRLTVT.